The 3 T cell receptor beta chains below come from one sample, sequenced in a study of cytomegalovirus exposure and HLA in healthy donors. The PCR ran on 60 Vbeta and 13 Jbeta primers. Sequencing was performed with immunoSEQ multiplex PCR; in TCRdb, only in-frame clones are kept and a portion is missing. The sample records about 170,000 clones, around 80% being singletons. Sequenced sample: PBMCs. These receptors all stem from a woman aged 50 to 60 in good health and CMV-seropositive.

Turning to this clone: Within the sample, other DNA sequences also encode this same CDR3. This sequence joins TRBV5-1 and TRBJ2-7, with a weak D call TRBD1 (5 bases). Germline-derived CDR1 and CDR2 are SGHRS and YFSETQ. Deletions cut 4 bases from V and 6 bases from J, with 8 bases between. The CDR3 runs 11 residues. The CDR3 here is CASSLTGEQYF. CDR3 bases: TGCGCCAGCAGCCTCACAGGCGAGCAGTACTTC.

The chain uses TRBV4-2 and TRBJ1-2; 7 bases map to TRBD1. Germline V gene data show CDR1 as LGHNA and CDR2 as YNFKEQ. V shed 3 bases, J shed 4 bases, and the junction held 14 bases outside the gene matches. CDR3 length equals 17 residues. The CDR3 DNA follows: TGTGCCAGCAGCCAGGACGGACAGGCACCCGCCGGCTATGGCTACACCTTC. Encoded protein: CASSQDGQAPAGYGYTF.

A single count supports this clone. Relative to the germline gene, one junction end is altered; a read error may explain this. The chain employs TRBV7-7 and TRBJ2-2; TRBD1 matches at 9 bases. In germline, CDR1 is SSHAT, CDR2 FNYEAQ (reference sequence). There are 14 residues in the CDR3. The CDR3, as DNA: TGTGCTAGCAGACCTGACAGGGGGGCCGGGGAGCTGTTTTTT. It yields the protein CASRPDRGAGELFF.